The T cell receptor (beta chain) under discussion was sequenced for a study of T cell repertoires in cytomegalovirus infection. Study outcomes and limitations: HLA-C-restricted TCR beta clonotypes specific for CMV led the ex vivo response. CMV carriers with the relevant HLA were identified by cumulative public TCR beta family frequency.

This clonotype was picked up a small number of times. Its antigen remains unidentified. Germline CDR1 MNHNS, CDR2 SASEGT. The V end lost 6 bases, the J end lost 2 bases, and 5 bases lay between the germline ends. CDR3 size: 13 residues. TCRdb analysed the reads with MiXCR anew, one entry per CDR3 protein. Of fewer than 300,000 distinct CDR3 sequences listed, roughly a quarter are singletons. This TCR came from a human donor in good health (CMV status not recorded). Some clones in this sample may be carry-over from other donors' samples. Specimen: PBMCs. The rearrangement joins TRBV6-1 to TRBJ2-6; D is unresolved. CDR3 coding DNA: TGTGCCAGCAGGCTAACTGGGGCCAACGTCCTGACTTTC. This translates into CASRLTGANVLTF.